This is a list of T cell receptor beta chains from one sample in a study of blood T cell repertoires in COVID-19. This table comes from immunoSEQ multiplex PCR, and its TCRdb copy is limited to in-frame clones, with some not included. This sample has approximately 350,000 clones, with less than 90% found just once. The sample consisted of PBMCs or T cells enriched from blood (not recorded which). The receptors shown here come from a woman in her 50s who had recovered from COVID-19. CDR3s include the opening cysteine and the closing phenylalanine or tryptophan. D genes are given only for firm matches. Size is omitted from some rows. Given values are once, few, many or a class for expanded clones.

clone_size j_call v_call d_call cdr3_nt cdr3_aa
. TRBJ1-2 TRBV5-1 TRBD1 TGCGCCAGCAGGGATGGACAGGGAACCTATGGCTACACCTTC CASRDGQGTYGYTF
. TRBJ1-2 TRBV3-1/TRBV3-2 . TGTGCCAGCAGCCAAGATCACGAAGGAGATGGCTACACCTTC CASSQDHEGDGYTF
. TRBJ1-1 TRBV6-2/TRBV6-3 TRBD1 TGTGCCAGCAGTTACACGGGACAGGGGGGGACTGAAGCTTTCTTT CASSYTGQGGTEAFF
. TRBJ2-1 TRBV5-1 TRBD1 TGCGCCAGCAGAACCGGGACAGGGGGAAACAATGAGCAGTTCTTC CASRTGTGGNNEQFF
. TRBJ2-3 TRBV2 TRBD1 TGTGCCAGCAGTGAGGGGACAGGGGGTAATACGCAGTATTTT CASSEGTGGNTQYF
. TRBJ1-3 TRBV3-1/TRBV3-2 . TGTGCCAGCAGCCAAAAGTCAGCAGGGCCAGGAAACACCATATATTTT CASSQKSAGPGNTIYF
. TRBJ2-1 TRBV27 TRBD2 TGTGCCAGCAGCATGGGGCTAGCGGGAGGCAATGAGCAGTTCTTC CASSMGLAGGNEQFF
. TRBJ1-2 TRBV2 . TGTGCCAGCAGGTTAGTCCCGTCCTCGGTCGGCTACACCTTC CASRLVPSSVGYTF
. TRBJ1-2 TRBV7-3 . TGTGCCAGCGGGGGGAATGGCTATGGCTACACCTTC CASGGNGYGYTF
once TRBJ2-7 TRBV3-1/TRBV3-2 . TGTGCCAGCAGCCCGGGTTACGAGCAGTACTTC CASSPGYEQYF
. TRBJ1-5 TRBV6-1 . TGTGCCAGCAGTGAACAAAACAGTTATCAGCCCCAGCATTTT CASSEQNSYQPQHF
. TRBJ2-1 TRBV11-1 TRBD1 TGTGCCAGCAGCCCCTGGGACAGGTCCAATGAGCAGTTCTTC CASSPWDRSNEQFF
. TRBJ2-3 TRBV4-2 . TGTGCCAGCAGCCAGAGCGCGGGGTTCACGGATACGCAGTATTTT CASSQSAGFTDTQYF
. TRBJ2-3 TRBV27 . TGTGCCAGCGTAGCGATCGATACGCAGTATTTT CASVAIDTQYF
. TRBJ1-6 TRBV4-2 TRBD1 TGTGCCAGCAGCCAAGATCTGCAGGGGGCGAATTCACCCCTCCACTTT CASSQDLQGANSPLHF
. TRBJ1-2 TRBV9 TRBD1 TGTGCCAGCAGCCCCGGACAGGGAAACTATGGCTACACCTTC CASSPGQGNYGYTF